The 25 T cell receptor beta chains listed next were all sequenced from one sample in a study of CD8 T cells in ankylosing spondylitis. TCRdb re-called the 5' RACE reads with MiXCR, one entry per CDR3 protein. The sample yields about 240,000 distinct CDR3 sequences, over 9.5% seen once. Sequenced material: blood, either unsorted or a sorted T cell fraction (not recorded which). Receptors were obtained from a male donor with ankylosing spondylitis or in good health (not recorded which).

This clonotype was found many times. The V gene is TRBV5-1, the J gene TRBJ2-3; the D is unclear. V lost 0 bases and J lost 2, with 7 bases in between. The CDR3 sequence is 14 residues long. From germline, CDR1 is SGHRS and CDR2 YFSETQ. CDR3 coding DNA: TGCGCCAGCAGCTTGGTGTCCTCCACAGATACGCAGTATTTT. Its translation: CASSLVSSTDTQYF.

This rearrangement joins TRBV5-1 to TRBJ2-5; D is perhaps TRBD2 (6 bases). CDR3 size: 16 residues. V was trimmed by 0 bases and J by 0 bases, leaving 12 bases between them. Germline loops: CDR1 SGHRS, CDR2 YFSETQ. The CDR3 DNA reads as TGCGCCAGCAGCTTGGATGGCGGGGCGTACCAAGAGACCCAGTACTTC. This encodes CASSLDGGAYQETQYF. Full variable domain (rest looked up from reference TRBV5-1 and TRBJ2-5): KAGVTQTPRYLIKTRGQQVTLSCSPISGHRSVSWYQQTPGQGLQFLFEYFSETQRNKGNFPGRFSGRQFSNSRSEMNVSTLELGDSALYLCASSLDGGAYQETQYFGPGTRLLVL.

This clonotype was detected a few times. J is TRBJ1-1 and V is TRBV6-1; D is unresolved. The CDR3 is 11 residues long. The germline CDR1 and CDR2 sequences are MNHNS and SASEGT. V lost 4 bases and J lost 9, with 9 bases in between. CDR3 coding DNA: TGTGCCAGCAGTGGAGGCTTAAAAGCTTTCTTT. It is translated as CASSGGLKAFF.

This clonotype showed up many times. This sequence joins TRBV5-1 and TRBJ2-4, with a tentative D call TRBD2 (5 bases). From germline, CDR1 is SGHRS and CDR2 YFSETQ. V was trimmed by 2 bases and J by 0 bases, leaving 6 bases between them. This CDR3 contains 14 residues. CDR3 DNA sequence: TGCGCCAGCAGCTTCGGGGAAGCCAAAAACATTCAGTACTTC. Translated: CASSFGEAKNIQYF.

V and J are TRBV4-2 and TRBJ1-2; D may be TRBD1 (5 bases). Trimming took 0 bases from V and 6 from J, leaving 14 bases between them. CDR3 length equals 15 residues. In germline, CDR1 is LGHNA, CDR2 YNFKEQ. CDR3 region: CASSQDRGEGDGYTF. The DNA for the CDR3 is TGTGCCAGCAGCCAAGATCGGGGGGAAGGGGATGGCTACACCTTC.

This clonotype has at least ten counts. The genes are TRBV14 and TRBJ1-6, with no clear D. Deletions cut 4 bases from V and 7 bases from J, with 8 bases between. In germline, CDR1 is SGHDN, CDR2 FVKESK. This CDR3 contains 13 residues. DNA for the CDR3: TGTGCCAGCAGCCGTTATCCGAATTCACCCCTCCACTTT. Its translation is CASSRYPNSPLHF. The full variable domain, rest sourced from reference TRBV14 and TRBJ1-6, is EAGVTQFPSHSVIEKGQTVTLRCDPISGHDNLYWYRRVMGKEIKFLLHFVKESKQDESGMPNNRFLAERTGGTYSTLKVQPAELEDSGVYFCASSRYPNSPLHFGNGTRLTVT.

The V call is TRBV30, the J call TRBJ2-1; 9 bases map to TRBD2. CDR1 and CDR2 from the germline V gene are GTSNPN and SVGIG (reference sequence). There are 16 residues in the CDR3. The V segment lost 2 bases and the J segment 3 bases; nucleotides outside the gene matches: 8. CDR3 nucleotides: TGTGCCTGGAGTCCTTCGCGGGGGGGTAACTACAATGAGCAGTTCTTC. It specifies CAWSPSRGGNYNEQFF.

This clonotype was seen only a few times. J is TRBJ2-1 and V is TRBV6-2 or TRBV6-3, with a possible D match to TRBD2 (6 bases). V gave up 2 bases and J gave up 10 bases, with 15 bases separating them. The CDR3 spans 14 residues. CDR1 and CDR2 (germline): MNHEY, SVGEGT. Here the CDR3 reads CASSYPRGAGEQFF. CDR3 bases: TGTGCCAGCAGTTACCCGAGAGGGGCGGGGGAGCAGTTCTTC.

This clonotype was seen many times. The V call is TRBV2, the J call TRBJ1-5; 9 positions match TRBD1. Germline V lookup: CDR1 SNHLY, CDR2 FYNNEI. Unmatched junction bases numbered 6, after V lost 6 bases and J lost 3 bases. The CDR3 is made up of 15 amino acids. The CDR3 loop reads CASSLDRGPNQPQHF. DNA of the CDR3: TGTGCCAGCAGCCTGGACAGGGGTCCCAATCAGCCCCAGCATTTT. Full variable domain (outside the CDR3, taken from reference TRBV2 and TRBJ1-5): EPEVTQTPSHQVTQMGQEVILRCVPISNHLYFYWYRQILGQKVEFLVSFYNNEISEKSEIFDDQFSVERPDGSNFTLKIRSTKLEDSAMYFCASSLDRGPNQPQHFGDGTRLSIL.

This clonotype came up many times. This chain connects TRBV30 to TRBJ1-1; D uncertain. Germline V CDR1 and CDR2: GTSNPN, SVGIG (reference sequence). There are 15 residues in the CDR3. Trimming cost V 0 bases and J 11 bases, with 22 bases left between them. CDR3 amino acids: CAWSVEVGASGPAFF. In nucleotides, the CDR3 is TGTGCCTGGAGTGTAGAGGTGGGCGCGAGTGGTCCGGCTTTCTTT.

The genes are TRBV20-1 and TRBJ2-5; D is perhaps TRBD2 (6 bases). From germline, CDR1 is DFQATT and CDR2 SNEGSKA (reference sequence). The V gene lost 0 bases and the J gene lost 5 bases, with 16 bases spanning the gap. The CDR3 runs to 15 residues. CDR3 nucleotide sequence: TGCAGTGCTAGAGATCCGGCTAGCCGGGGGGAGACCCAGTACTTC. As protein: CSARDPASRGETQYF.

This clonotype was recorded many times. The chain joins TRBV5-1 to TRBJ2-1, with TRBD2 matching 8 bases. The germline CDR1 and CDR2 sequences are SGHRS and YFSETQ. Unmatched junction bases numbered 5, after V lost 6 bases and J lost 0 bases. The CDR3 length is 15 residues. The CDR3, as DNA: TGCGCCAGCAATTTAGCGGGGAGCTCCTACAATGAGCAGTTCTTC. It specifies CASNLAGSSYNEQFF.

This clonotype came up a few times. The V and J genes are TRBV12-5 and TRBJ2-1, with D maybe TRBD2 (6 bases). The CDR3 covers 13 residues. Per the germline V gene, CDR1 is LGHNT and CDR2 is FRNRAP. Trimming took 4 bases from V and 13 from J, leaving 17 bases between them. The CDR3 here is CASGSSGVTGQFF. CDR3 DNA sequence: TGTGCTAGTGGTTCCTCGGGGGTGACGGGTCAGTTCTTC.

This clonotype was detected ten times or more. The chain joins TRBV11-2 to TRBJ2-2; TRBD1 is a possible D gene (5 bases). Between the trimmed V and J ends, which lost 5 bases and 0 bases, there was a span of 19 bases. Germline loops: CDR1 SGHAT, CDR2 FQNNGV. This CDR3 is 18 amino acids long. CDR3 loop: CASSPKWGLSANTGELFF. The CDR3 region has the DNA TGTGCCAGCAGCCCTAAGTGGGGCCTTTCCGCGAACACCGGGGAGCTGTTTTTT.

This clonotype was picked up many times. The rearrangement links TRBV11-2 to TRBJ2-5; tentative D call: TRBD2 (6 bases). The CDR3 sequence is 19 residues long. Trimming stripped 0 bases from V and 4 bases from J, with 24 bases between. CDR1 and CDR2 (germline): SGHAT, FQNNGV. The CDR3: CASSLDPFQRVAVGETQYF. The CDR3 DNA follows: TGTGCCAGCAGCTTAGATCCTTTCCAGCGGGTAGCGGTCGGAGAGACCCAGTACTTC.

This clonotype was recorded a few times. The chain couples TRBV19 to TRBJ2-5; D perhaps matches TRBD2 (5 bases). Germline V lookup: CDR1 LNHDA, CDR2 SQIVND (reference sequence). This CDR3 has 13 residues. The V and J ends lost 6 bases and 3 bases respectively, with 11 bases between them. CDR3 loop: CASSGGRKETQYF. As DNA, the CDR3 is TGTGCCAGTAGCGGAGGCCGAAAAGAGACCCAGTACTTC.

This clonotype was counted a few times. The chain carries TRBV27 and TRBJ1-5; D might be TRBD1 (6 bases). The CDR3 is made up of 16 amino acids. Trimming stripped 0 bases from V and 2 bases from J, with 11 bases between. Germline values: CDR1 MNHEY, CDR2 SMNVEV (reference sequence). CDR3 nucleotide sequence: TGTGCCAGCAGTTTATCGAAGGGGGAAGGCAATCAGCCCCAGCATTTT. Translated, it gives CASSLSKGEGNQPQHF.

The sample holds many counts of this clonotype. The rearrangement links TRBV5-6 to TRBJ1-1, with D unresolved. The V gene lost 4 bases and the J gene lost 2 bases, with 9 bases spanning the gap. The CDR3 spans 13 residues. CDR1 is SGHDT and CDR2 is YYEEEE in the germline V gene. Here the CDR3 reads CASSASVNTEAFF. In nucleotides, the CDR3 is TGTGCCAGCAGCGCTTCCGTTAACACTGAAGCTTTCTTT.

This clonotype showed up many times. This chain links TRBV5-6 with TRBJ2-7; D not resolved. V lost 2 bases to trimming and J lost 3 bases, with 12 bases between them. The germline V gene has CDR1 SGHDT and CDR2 YYEEEE. The CDR3 covers 14 residues. The CDR3 loop is CASSFGPEHYEQYF. The CDR3 nucleotides are TGTGCCAGCAGCTTCGGGCCTGAACACTACGAGCAGTACTTC.

The rearrangement uses TRBV7-2 and TRBJ2-7; TRBD1 aligns across 10 bases. This CDR3 is 15 amino acids long. V was clipped by 6 bases and J by 1 base; unmatched bases: 6. Germline-derived CDR1 and CDR2 are SGHTA and FQGNSA. The CDR3 DNA reads as TGTGCCAGCAGGTCCCCGGGACAGGGGTCCTACGAGCAGTACTTC. Encoded protein: CASRSPGQGSYEQYF. Complete variable domain (other parts from reference TRBV7-2 and TRBJ2-7): GAGVSQSPSNKVTEKGKDVELRCDPISGHTALYWYRQSLGQGLEFLIYFQGNSAPDKSGLPSDRFSAERTGGSVSTLTIQRTQQEDSAVYLCASRSPGQGSYEQYFGPGTRLTVT.

This clonotype was counted at least ten times. The chain uses TRBV4-1 and TRBJ2-1; D is possibly TRBD1 (5 bases). V dropped 8 bases and J dropped 4 bases, with 15 bases sitting between them. CDR1 is MGHRA and CDR2 is YSYEKL in the germline V gene. This CDR3 has 14 residues. CDR3 bases: TGCGCCAGCCGCAACCCCACAGGTTACAATGAGCAGTTCTTC. Its translation is CASRNPTGYNEQFF.

The rearrangement uses TRBV7-2 and TRBJ2-5; 10 bases map to TRBD1. Germline assignment: CDR1 SGHTA and CDR2 FQGNSA. Trimming took 5 bases from V and 4 from J; bases not matched to a gene: 7. The CDR3 is made up of 15 amino acids. CDR3 protein: CASSRGTGARETQYF. CDR3 DNA sequence: TGTGCCAGCAGCCGGGGGACAGGGGCGCGAGAGACCCAGTACTTC.

This clonotype was observed a handful of times. V is TRBV7-9 and J is TRBJ2-3, with no clear D. This CDR3 spans 13 amino acids. Germline V gene lookup returns CDR1 SEHNR and CDR2 FQNEAQ (reference sequence). V was trimmed by 5 bases and J by 4 bases, leaving 10 bases between them. CDR3: CASSRAWADTQYF. CDR3 in DNA: TGTGCCAGCAGCCGCGCATGGGCAGATACGCAGTATTTT.

V usage is TRBV27 and J usage is TRBJ1-2; D uncertain. Germline CDR1 and CDR2: MNHEY and SMNVEV (reference sequence). The CDR3 has 14 residues. V was shortened by 4 bases and J by 2 bases, with 11 bases between the two germline ends. The CDR3 sequence: CASSSRLGNYGYTF. Written as DNA, the CDR3 is TGTGCCAGCAGTTCCCGACTAGGGAACTATGGCTACACCTTC.

V and J are TRBV7-9 and TRBJ1-1; 11 bases are a match to TRBD1. The CDR3 is 16 residues long. CDR1 SEHNR and CDR2 FQNEAQ come from the germline V gene (reference sequence). Trimming cost V 5 bases and J 5 bases; bases outside gene matches: 10. Here the CDR3 reads CASSQEGGQGATEAFF. CDR3 coding DNA: TGTGCCAGCAGCCAAGAGGGCGGACAGGGGGCTACTGAAGCTTTCTTT.